The present entry profiles one TCR beta chain with its context. Its target is unknown. Libraries were prepared by immunoSEQ multiplex PCR; TCRdb keeps only in-frame clonotypes and omits some of them. The sample has more than 1.2 million clones; around 98.5% are singletons. This entry is derived from a study of shared clonotypes between healthy human individuals. Whole-study findings and limits: Sampling covered nothing but blood. Tissue TCR repertoires likely differ from those found in blood.

The CDR3 contains 13 residues. V was trimmed by 8 bases and J by 5 bases, leaving 14 bases between them. Germline CDR1 SNHLY, CDR2 FYNNEI. The sequence came from a man under 40 in good health. Sequencing was performed on naive CD4+ T cells sorted from blood. The subset: CD45RA+ positively selected. This chain uses TRBV2 with TRBJ2-3; either TRBD1 or TRBD2 may supply D (6 bases each). CDR3 coding DNA: TGTGCCAGCGAGGGGGGCCGTGGAGATACGCAGTATTTT. It is translated as CASEGGRGDTQYF.